A single count supports the clone carrying this TCR beta chain. What it binds is not known. PCR was performed using 60 Vbeta and 13 Jbeta primers. The protocol was immunoSEQ multiplex PCR, while the TCRdb copy is restricted to in-frame clones and leaves out a portion. Of under 200,000 clones listed, 77% are singletons. The data derive from a study of cytomegalovirus exposure and HLA in healthy donors. V lost 6 bases to trimming and J lost 2 bases; unmatched junction nucleotides: 8. From germline, CDR1 is SEHNR and CDR2 FQNEAQ (reference sequence). CDR3 length equals 16 residues. Study findings and constraints: In a later analysis, a missense DCLRE1C variant was linked to TCR beta V- and J-gene trimming. The productive fraction for most TCR beta V segments was about 87% or about 30% in an earlier analysis. TCR sequences were mostly rare, though some public TCRs occurred in many donors.

This chain joins TRBV7-9 and TRBJ1-1, with 11 bases lining up with TRBD1. Sequenced material: PBMCs. This TCR was recovered from a woman aged 40 to 50 in good health and CMV-seropositive. The CDR3 is CASRLGTGGFNTEAFF. DNA for the CDR3: TGTGCCAGCAGACTAGGGACAGGGGGTTTTAACACTGAAGCTTTCTTT.